This T cell receptor beta chain was captured by sequencing in a study of cytomegalovirus exposure and HLA in healthy donors (dated by TCRdb to the late 2010s). About the study as a whole: A later analysis indicated that the roughly 120 validation repertoires were generated on the platform also employed for the approximately 700 repertoires of the first cohort. In addition to the first cohort of about 650 subjects, a separate validation cohort of about 120 different subjects was used. The study combined high-throughput TCR immunosequencing, statistical association of individual TCRs with disease status, and machine learning to predict cytomegalovirus infection status. The aim of the study was to test whether cataloging public T cell receptors could identify signatures of past pathogen exposure.

Separate from the approximately 670-subject first cohort, the validation cohort of over 90 subjects was the group to which the donors belonged. On this clone: Its antigen has not been determined. No per-base quality is available; no much larger clone lies one base away.

The germline V gene yields SGDLS for CDR1 and YYNGEE for CDR2. The V end gives up 0 bases and the J end 2 bases, leaving 12 bases in the junction not matched to a gene. The CDR3, from cysteine to phenylalanine, totals 18 residues. Of the read, only the CDR3 DNA is kept; its 54 bases are in frame from base 1. Library preparation used the immunoSEQ multiplex PCR assay. The paper's data handling went like this. A statistical classification framework was developed to diagnose cytomegalovirus status using the catalog of TCR beta chain sequences. Held by TCRdb, this immuneACCESS table contains in-frame sequences only and omits some clones. Under half of the omission traces to an unresolved V gene where checked; the cause of the rest is unknown. V and J calls and clone size are copied from that table; D and trimming were computed from the DNA. In all, the sample holds about 110,000 clones, and roughly nine tenths of those were seen once. About 2% of the sample is in the top ten clones.

What the research found in general, with its limitations: Most TCR sequences were observed very rarely across donors, whereas some public TCRs were present in many individuals. In a later analysis, TCRs clustered in the first cohort were found to also tend to co-occur in the 100 to 150 validation repertoires, with roughly 93% of cluster scores above 0. In vitro tests confirmed that three of the cytomegalovirus-associated TCR beta chains recognize cytomegalovirus antigens. In both the original and validation cohorts, the classifier was reported to diagnose cytomegalovirus status with high specificity and sensitivity. The study gave a list of 150 to 200 TCR beta chains associated with cytomegalovirus. The authors suggested that the approach could potentially be extended to other disease states and immunological phenotypes. A later analysis had no HLA typing for the validation cohort, so co-occurrence there was scored across all 130 or so repertoires.

Sequenced sample: PBMCs. The TCR sequence derives from a woman aged 18-35 years in good health and CMV-seropositive. In this chain, TRBV9 is recombined with TRBJ2-3; 7 bases in between match TRBD2. The CDR3 region has the sequence CASSVDGGGRRATDTQYF. In nucleotides, the sequence is TGTGCCAGCAGCGTAGATGGCGGGGGACGGAGAGCCACAGATACGCAGTATTTT.